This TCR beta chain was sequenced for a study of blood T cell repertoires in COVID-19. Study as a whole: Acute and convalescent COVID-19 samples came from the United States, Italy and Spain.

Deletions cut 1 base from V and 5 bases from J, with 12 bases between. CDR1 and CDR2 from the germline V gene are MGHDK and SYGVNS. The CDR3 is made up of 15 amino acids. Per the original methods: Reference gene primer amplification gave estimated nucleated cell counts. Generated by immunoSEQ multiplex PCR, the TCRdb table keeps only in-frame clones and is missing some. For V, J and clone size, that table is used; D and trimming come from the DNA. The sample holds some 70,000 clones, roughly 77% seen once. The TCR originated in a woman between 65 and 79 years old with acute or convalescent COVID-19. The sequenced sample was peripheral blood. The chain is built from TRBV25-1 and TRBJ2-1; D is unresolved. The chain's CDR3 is CASSEWKDTNNEQFF. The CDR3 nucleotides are TGTGCCAGCAGTGAATGGAAAGACACCAACAATGAGCAGTTCTTC.